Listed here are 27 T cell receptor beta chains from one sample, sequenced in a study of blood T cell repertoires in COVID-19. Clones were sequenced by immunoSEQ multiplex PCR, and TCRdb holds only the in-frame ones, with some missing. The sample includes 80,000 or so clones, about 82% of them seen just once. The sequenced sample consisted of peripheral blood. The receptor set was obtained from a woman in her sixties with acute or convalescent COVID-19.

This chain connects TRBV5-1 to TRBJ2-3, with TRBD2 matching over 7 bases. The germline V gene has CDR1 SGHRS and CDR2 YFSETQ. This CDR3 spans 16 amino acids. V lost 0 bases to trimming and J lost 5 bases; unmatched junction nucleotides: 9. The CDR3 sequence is CASSLADGGLRDTQYF. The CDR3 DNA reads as TGCGCCAGCAGCTTGGCCGACGGGGGGTTGAGAGATACGCAGTATTTT.

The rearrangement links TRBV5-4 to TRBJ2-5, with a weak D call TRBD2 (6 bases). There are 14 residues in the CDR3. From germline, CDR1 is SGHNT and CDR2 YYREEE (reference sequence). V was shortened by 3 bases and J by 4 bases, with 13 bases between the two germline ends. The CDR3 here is CASSSTGGIETQYF. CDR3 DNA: TGTGCCAGCAGCTCTACTGGGGGGATAGAGACCCAGTACTTC.

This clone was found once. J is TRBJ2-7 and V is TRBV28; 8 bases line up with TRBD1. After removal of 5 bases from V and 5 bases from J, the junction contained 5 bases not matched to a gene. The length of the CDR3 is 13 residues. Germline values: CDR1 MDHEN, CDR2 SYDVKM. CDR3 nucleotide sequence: TGTGCCAGCAGTCCGACAGGGGCTGACGAGCAGTACTTC. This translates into CASSPTGADEQYF.

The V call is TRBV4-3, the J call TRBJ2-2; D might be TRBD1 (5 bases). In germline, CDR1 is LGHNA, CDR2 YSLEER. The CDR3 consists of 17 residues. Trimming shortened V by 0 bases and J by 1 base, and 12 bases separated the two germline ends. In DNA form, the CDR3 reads TGCGCCAGCAGCCAAGACAGGGCCCCTGTGAACACCGGGGAGCTGTTTTTT. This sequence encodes CASSQDRAPVNTGELFF.

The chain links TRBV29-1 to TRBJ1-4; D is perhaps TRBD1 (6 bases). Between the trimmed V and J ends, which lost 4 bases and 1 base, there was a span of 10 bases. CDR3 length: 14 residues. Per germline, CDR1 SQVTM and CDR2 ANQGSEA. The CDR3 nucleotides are TGCAGCGTTGGGACAGTTGGAACTAATGAAAAACTGTTTTTT. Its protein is CSVGTVGTNEKLFF.

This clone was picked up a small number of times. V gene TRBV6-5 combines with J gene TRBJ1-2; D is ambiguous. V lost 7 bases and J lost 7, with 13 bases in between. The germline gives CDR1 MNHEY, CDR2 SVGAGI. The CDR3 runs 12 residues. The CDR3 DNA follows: TGTGCCAGCACCTATACCCCGAGTGGCTACACCTTC. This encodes CASTYTPSGYTF.

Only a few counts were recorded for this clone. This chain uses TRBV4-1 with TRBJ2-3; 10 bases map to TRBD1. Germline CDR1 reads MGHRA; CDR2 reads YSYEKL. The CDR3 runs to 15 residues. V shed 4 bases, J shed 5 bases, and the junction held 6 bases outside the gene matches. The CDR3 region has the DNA TGCGCCAGCAGCCTGGGACAGGGGAAAAAAGATACGCAGTATTTT. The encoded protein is CASSLGQGKKDTQYF.

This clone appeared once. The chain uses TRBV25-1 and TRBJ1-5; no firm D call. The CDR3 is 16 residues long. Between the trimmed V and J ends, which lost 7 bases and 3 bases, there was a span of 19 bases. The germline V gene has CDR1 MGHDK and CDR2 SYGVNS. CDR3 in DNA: TGTGCCAGCACCGGAAGGTGGGCCAAACCCAATCAGCCCCAGCATTTT. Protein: CASTGRWAKPNQPQHF.

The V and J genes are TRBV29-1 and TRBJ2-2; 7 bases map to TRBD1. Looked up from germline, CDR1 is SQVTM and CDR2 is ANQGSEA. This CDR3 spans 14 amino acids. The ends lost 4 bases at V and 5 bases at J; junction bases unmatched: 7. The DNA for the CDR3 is TGCAGCGTTGCTAGAGGGGGCAAAACCGGGGAGCTGTTTTTT. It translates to CSVARGGKTGELFF.

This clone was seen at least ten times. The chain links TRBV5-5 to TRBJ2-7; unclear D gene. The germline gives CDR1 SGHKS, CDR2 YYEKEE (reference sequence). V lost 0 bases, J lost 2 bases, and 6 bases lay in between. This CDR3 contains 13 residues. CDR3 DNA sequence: TGTGCCAGCAGCTTGGCACAGCCCTACGAGCAGTACGTC. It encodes CASSLAQPYEQYV.

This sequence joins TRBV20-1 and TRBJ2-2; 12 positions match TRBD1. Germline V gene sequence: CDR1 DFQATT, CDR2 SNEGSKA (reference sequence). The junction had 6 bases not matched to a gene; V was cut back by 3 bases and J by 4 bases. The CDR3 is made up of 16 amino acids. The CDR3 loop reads CSASSGQGASTGELFF. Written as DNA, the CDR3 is TGCAGTGCTAGTTCGGGACAGGGGGCGAGCACCGGGGAGCTGTTTTTT.

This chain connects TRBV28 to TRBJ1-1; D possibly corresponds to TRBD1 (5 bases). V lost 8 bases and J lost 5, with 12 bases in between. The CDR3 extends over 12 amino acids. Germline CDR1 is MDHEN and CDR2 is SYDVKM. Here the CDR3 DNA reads TGTGCCAGCCTTTCGGGGGATACTGAAGCTTTCTTT. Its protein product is CASLSGDTEAFF.

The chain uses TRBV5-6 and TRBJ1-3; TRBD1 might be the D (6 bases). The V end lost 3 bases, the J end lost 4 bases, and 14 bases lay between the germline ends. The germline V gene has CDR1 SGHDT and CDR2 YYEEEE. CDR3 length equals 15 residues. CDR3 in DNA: TGTGCCAGCAGCTCCAAAGGGGGAAAAGGAAACACCATATATTTT. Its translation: CASSSKGGKGNTIYF.

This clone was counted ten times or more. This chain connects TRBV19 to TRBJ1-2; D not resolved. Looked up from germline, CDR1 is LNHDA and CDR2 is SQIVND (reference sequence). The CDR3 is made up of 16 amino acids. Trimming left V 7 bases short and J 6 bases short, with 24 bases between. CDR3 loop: CASTSLALQRVDGYTF. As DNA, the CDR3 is TGTGCCAGTACCTCCTTGGCCCTACAGAGAGTGGATGGCTACACCTTC.

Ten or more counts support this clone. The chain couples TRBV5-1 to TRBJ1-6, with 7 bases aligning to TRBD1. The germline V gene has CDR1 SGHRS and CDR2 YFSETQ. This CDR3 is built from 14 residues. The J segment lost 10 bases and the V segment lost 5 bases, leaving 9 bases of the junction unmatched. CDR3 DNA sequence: TGCGCCAGCAGACAACAGGGGAGCGGGTCACCCCTCCACTTT. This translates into CASRQQGSGSPLHF.

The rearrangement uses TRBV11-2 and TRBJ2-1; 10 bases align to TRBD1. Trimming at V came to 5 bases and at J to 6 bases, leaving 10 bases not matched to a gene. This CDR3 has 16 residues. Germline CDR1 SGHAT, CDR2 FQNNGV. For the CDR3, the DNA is TGTGCCAGCAGCCCCTGGACCCGGGACAGGGGCAATGAGCAGTTCTTC. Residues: CASSPWTRDRGNEQFF.

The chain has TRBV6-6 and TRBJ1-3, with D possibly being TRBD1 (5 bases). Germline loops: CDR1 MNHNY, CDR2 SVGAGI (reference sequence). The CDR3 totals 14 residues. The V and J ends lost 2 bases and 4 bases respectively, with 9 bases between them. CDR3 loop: CASSYGQGGNTIYF. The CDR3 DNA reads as TGTGCCAGCAGTTACGGGCAGGGCGGAAACACCATATATTTT.

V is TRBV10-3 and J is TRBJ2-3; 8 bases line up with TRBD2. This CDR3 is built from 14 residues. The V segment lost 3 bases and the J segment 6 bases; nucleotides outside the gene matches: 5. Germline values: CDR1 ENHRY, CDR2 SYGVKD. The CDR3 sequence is CAISEGLAGDTQYF. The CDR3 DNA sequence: TGTGCCATCAGTGAAGGGCTAGCGGGCGATACGCAGTATTTT.

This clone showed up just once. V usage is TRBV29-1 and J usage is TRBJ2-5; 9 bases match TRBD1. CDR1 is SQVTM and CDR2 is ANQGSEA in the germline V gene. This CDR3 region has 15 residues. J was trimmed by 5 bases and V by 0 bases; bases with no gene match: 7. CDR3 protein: CSVEDQGQGLETQYF. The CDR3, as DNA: TGCAGCGTTGAAGATCAGGGACAGGGTTTGGAGACCCAGTACTTC.

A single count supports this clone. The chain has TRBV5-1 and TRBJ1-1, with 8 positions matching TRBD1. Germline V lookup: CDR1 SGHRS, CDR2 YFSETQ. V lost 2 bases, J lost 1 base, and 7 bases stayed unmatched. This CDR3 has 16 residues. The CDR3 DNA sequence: TGCGCCAGCAGCTTAGGCCTGGGACAGGAGAACACTGAAGCTTTCTTT. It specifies CASSLGLGQENTEAFF.

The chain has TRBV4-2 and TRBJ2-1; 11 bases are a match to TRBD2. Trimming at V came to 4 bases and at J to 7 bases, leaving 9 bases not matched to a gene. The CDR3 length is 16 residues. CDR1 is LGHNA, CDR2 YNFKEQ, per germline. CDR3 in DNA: TGTGCCAGCAGCCCCTCGCTAGCGGGGGGTGAAAATGAGCAGTTCTTC. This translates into CASSPSLAGGENEQFF.

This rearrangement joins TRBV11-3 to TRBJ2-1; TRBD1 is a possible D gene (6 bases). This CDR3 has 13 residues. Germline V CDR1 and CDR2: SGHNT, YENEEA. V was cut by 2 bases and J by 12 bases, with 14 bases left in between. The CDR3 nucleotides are TGTGCCAGCAGCTTACCGACAGGTGGTGGGCAGTTCTTC. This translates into CASSLPTGGGQFF.

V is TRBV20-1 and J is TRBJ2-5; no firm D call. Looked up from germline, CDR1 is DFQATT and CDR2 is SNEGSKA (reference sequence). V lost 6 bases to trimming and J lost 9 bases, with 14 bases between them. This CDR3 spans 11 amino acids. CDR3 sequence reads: CSAHSRGAQYF. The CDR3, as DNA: TGCAGTGCCCACTCGCGCGGCGCCCAGTACTTC.

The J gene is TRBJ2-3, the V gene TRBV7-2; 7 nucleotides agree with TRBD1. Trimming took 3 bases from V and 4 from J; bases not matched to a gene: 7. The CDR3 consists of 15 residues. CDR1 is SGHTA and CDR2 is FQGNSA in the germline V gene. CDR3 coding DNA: TGTGCCAGCAGCTTGGTCTCACAGGGGTCAGATACGCAGTATTTT. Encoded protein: CASSLVSQGSDTQYF. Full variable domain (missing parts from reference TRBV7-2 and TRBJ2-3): GAGVSQSPSNKVTEKGKDVELRCDPISGHTALYWYRQSLGQGLEFLIYFQGNSAPDKSGLPSDRFSAERTGGSVSTLTIQRTQQEDSAVYLCASSLVSQGSDTQYFGPGTRLTVL.

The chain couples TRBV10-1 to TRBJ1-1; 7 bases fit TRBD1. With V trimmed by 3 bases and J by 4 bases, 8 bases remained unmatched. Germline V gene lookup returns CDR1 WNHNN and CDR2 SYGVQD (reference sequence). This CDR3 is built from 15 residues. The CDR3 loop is CASSDLSAGGTEAFF. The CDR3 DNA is TGCGCCAGCAGTGACCTGAGCGCAGGGGGCACTGAAGCTTTCTTT.

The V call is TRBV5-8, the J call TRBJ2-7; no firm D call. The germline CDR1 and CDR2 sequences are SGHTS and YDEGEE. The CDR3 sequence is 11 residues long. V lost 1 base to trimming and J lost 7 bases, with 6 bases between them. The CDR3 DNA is TGTGCCAGCAGCTTGTGGCAGGAGCAGTACGTC. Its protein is CASSLWQEQYV.

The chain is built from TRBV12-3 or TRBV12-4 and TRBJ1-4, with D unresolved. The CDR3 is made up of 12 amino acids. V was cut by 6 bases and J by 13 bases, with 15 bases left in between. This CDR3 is CASSPPEGRLFF. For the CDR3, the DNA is TGTGCCAGCAGCCCCCCCGAGGGCCGACTGTTTTTT.